This TCR beta chain was found in a study of blood T cell repertoires in COVID-19. The wider study: Both acute and convalescent COVID-19 samples were obtained from the United States, Italy and Spain.

Sequenced by immunoSEQ multiplex PCR; TCRdb stores in-frame clones only, minus some. Counted here are some 270,000 clones, 89% occurring once; the ten biggest clones make up around 2.1%. Trimming removed 4 bases from V and 8 bases from J; junction bases left unmatched: 4. The CDR3 contains 13 residues. Germline V gene sequence: CDR1 SNHLY, CDR2 FYNNEI. This clone has just one count. V is TRBV2 and J is TRBJ1-4; 7 bases are a match to TRBD1. The TCR sequence derives from a man aged 45-65 years with acute or convalescent COVID-19. Material for sequencing was peripheral blood. This CDR3 reads CASSGQGGEKLFF. The CDR3 DNA reads TGTGCCAGCAGTGGACAGGGTGGGGAAAAACTGTTTTTT.